The 10 T cell receptor beta chains presented below share a single source sample, sequenced in a study of CD8 T cells in ankylosing spondylitis. One entry per CDR3 protein results from TCRdb running MiXCR on the 5' RACE reads. The sample includes 390,000 or so distinct CDR3 sequences, around 24% of them seen just once. Study observations and caveats: Seemingly characteristic of ankylosing spondylitis blood was a TCR beta motif consisting of 7 or 8 highly homologous variants.

No antigen has been assigned to these receptors. The sequenced material came from blood, either unsorted or a sorted T cell fraction (not recorded which). All receptors derive from a male donor with ankylosing spondylitis.

The J gene is TRBJ2-7, the V gene TRBV6-2 or TRBV6-3, with 11 bases matching TRBD1. Trimming took 2 bases from V and 3 from J; bases not matched to a gene: 24. The CDR3 spans 22 residues. Germline-derived CDR1 and CDR2 are MNHEY and SVGEGT. Written as DNA, the CDR3 is TGTGCCAGCAGTTACGCGGCCGGGACAGGGGGTACGGCTAGCGGGAACCTCTACGAGCAGTACTTC. It translates to CASSYAAGTGGTASGNLYEQYF.

This chain uses TRBV4-2 with TRBJ2-1; 12 positions match TRBD2. Per germline, CDR1 LGHNA and CDR2 YNFKEQ. The CDR3 has 19 amino acids. The J segment lost 0 bases and the V segment lost 4 bases, leaving 10 bases of the junction unmatched. As DNA, the CDR3 is TGTGCCAGCAGCCGTGGACTAGCGGGACTTTTGAGCTCCTACAATGAGCAGTTCTTC. Its protein product is CASSRGLAGLLSSYNEQFF.

This chain uses TRBV2 with TRBJ1-6, with 7 bases fitting TRBD1. Germline assignment: CDR1 SNHLY and CDR2 FYNNEI. The CDR3 runs 16 residues. V was clipped by 5 bases and J by 9 bases; unmatched bases: 13. CDR3 loop: CASSPVLGQGVSPLHF. The DNA of the CDR3 is TGTGCCAGCAGTCCCGTTCTTGGGCAGGGGGTTTCACCCCTCCACTTT.

This chain uses TRBV7-2 with TRBJ2-7, with 8 positions matching TRBD2. CDR1 is SGHTA and CDR2 is FQGNSA in the germline V gene. The junction had 4 bases not matched to a gene; V was cut back by 1 base and J by 2 bases. The CDR3 totals 15 residues. This CDR3 reads CASSLEGTRAYEQYF. Here the CDR3 DNA reads TGTGCCAGCAGCTTAGAAGGGACTAGGGCCTACGAGCAGTACTTC. Full variable domain (remainder filled in from reference TRBV7-2 and TRBJ2-7): GAGVSQSPSNKVTEKGKDVELRCDPISGHTALYWYRQSLGQGLEFLIYFQGNSAPDKSGLPSDRFSAERTGGSVSTLTIQRTQQEDSAVYLCASSLEGTRAYEQYFGPGTRLTVT.

The chain combines TRBV6-1 with TRBJ2-7, with TRBD1 matching 7 bases. The CDR3 contains 14 residues. Germline lookup yields CDR1 MNHNS and CDR2 SASEGT. The J segment lost 2 bases and the V segment lost 6 bases, leaving 7 bases of the junction unmatched. The CDR3 bases are TGTGCCAGCAGGCAGACAGGGTCGGCCTACGAGCAGTACTTC. It is translated as CASRQTGSAYEQYF.

The table lists this clonotype with a few counts. This chain connects TRBV7-2 to TRBJ1-1; D is unclear. The germline V gene encodes CDR1 SGHTA and CDR2 FQGNSA. Trimming stripped 5 bases from V and 5 bases from J, with 15 bases between. This CDR3 is built from 14 residues. The CDR3 region has the DNA TGTGCCAGCAGCCCGGGTCCCGACGTTACTGAAGCTTTCTTT. This translates into CASSPGPDVTEAFF.

This clonotype was observed a few times. The genes are TRBV12-3 or TRBV12-4 and TRBJ2-1; the match to TRBD1 covers 11 bases. V was clipped by 6 bases and J by 3 bases; unmatched bases: 10. This CDR3 is built from 17 residues. The CDR3 reads CASRTDRGRFGYNEQFF. Here the CDR3 DNA reads TGTGCCAGCAGAACGGACAGGGGGCGTTTTGGCTACAATGAGCAGTTCTTC.

The chain links TRBV19 to TRBJ1-1; weak D call: TRBD1 (6 bases). Trimming removed 5 bases at V and 3 bases at J, with 10 bases between. CDR3 size: 13 residues. CDR1 LNHDA and CDR2 SQIVND come from the germline V gene (reference sequence). The CDR3 DNA is TGTGCCAGTAGTGAAAACAGGGACACTGAAGCTTTCTTT. This encodes CASSENRDTEAFF.

The rearrangement uses TRBV5-1 and TRBJ2-1; TRBD2 matches 7 bases. Germline-derived CDR1 and CDR2 are SGHRS and YFSETQ. The J segment lost 3 bases and the V segment lost 4 bases, leaving 7 bases of the junction unmatched. The CDR3 sequence is 15 residues long. CDR3 loop: CASSPGGGFYNEQFF. The CDR3 DNA reads TGCGCCAGCAGCCCGGGAGGCGGGTTCTACAATGAGCAGTTCTTC.

This clonotype was counted between two and nine times. The V call is TRBV5-1, the J call TRBJ2-7, with 13 bases matching TRBD2. Losses at the gene ends were 3 bases for V and 1 base for J; bases not matched to a gene: 4. This CDR3 has 16 amino acids. Germline loops: CDR1 SGHRS, CDR2 YFSETQ. CDR3 nucleotide sequence: TGCGCCAGCAGCTATCCGGGACTAGCGGGGTCCTACGAGCAGTACTTC. Its translation is CASSYPGLAGSYEQYF.